One sample yielded the 26 T cell receptor beta chains listed below, sequenced in a study of cytotoxic CD8 clonotypes in ibrutinib-treated CLL. TCRdb's copy holds only in-frame clones and misses some; the assay was immunoSEQ multiplex PCR. Of almost 85,000 clones listed, 86% are singletons. Sequenced material: PBMCs, taken before ibrutinib treatment. The source is a human donor with chronic lymphocytic leukemia.

The rearrangement joins TRBV29-1 to TRBJ2-5; D may match TRBD1 or TRBD2 (6 bases each). V gave up 2 bases and J gave up 2 bases, with 12 bases separating them. Germline CDR1 reads SQVTM; CDR2 reads ANQGSEA. The CDR3 has 14 amino acids. In DNA form, the CDR3 reads TGCAGCGTTGAAAGGGGGAGGTGGCAAGAGACCCAGTACTTC. The encoded protein is CSVERGRWQETQYF. The complete variable domain, with remaining parts taken from reference TRBV29-1 and TRBJ2-5, reads SAVISQKPSRDICQRGTSLTIQCQVDSQVTMMFWYRQQPGQSLTLIATANQGSEATYESGFVIDKFPISRPNLTFSTLTVSNMSPEDSSIYLCSVERGRWQETQYFGPGTRLLVL.

The rearrangement links TRBV2 to TRBJ2-2, with 9 positions matching TRBD1. The germline gives CDR1 SNHLY, CDR2 FYNNEI. V was pared by 5 bases and J by 5 bases, with 6 bases of the junction left unmatched. The CDR3 loop spans 15 amino acids. This CDR3 reads CASSTGGIWTGELFF. The CDR3 bases are TGTGCCAGCAGTACAGGGGGCATTTGGACCGGGGAGCTGTTTTTT.

The chain links TRBV19 to TRBJ2-6; 8 bases agree with TRBD1. The CDR3 totals 16 residues. V trimming: 10 bases; J trimming: 0 bases; junction bases outside the gene matches: 8. CDR1 and CDR2 (germline): LNHDA, SQIVND (reference sequence). The CDR3 sequence: CATTDRAGSGANVLTF. For the CDR3, the DNA is TGTGCCACCACGGACAGGGCTGGCTCTGGGGCCAACGTCCTGACTTTC.

This sequence joins TRBV4-3 and TRBJ1-2, with 7 bases identical to TRBD1. This CDR3 has 14 residues. The germline gives CDR1 LGHNA, CDR2 YSLEER. The trim removed 4 bases at V and 7 bases at J, leaving 9 bases unmatched. The CDR3 DNA follows: TGCGCCAGCAGCCTCAGGGGGGGTACGGCTGGCTACACCTTC. Protein: CASSLRGGTAGYTF.

The chain recombines TRBV6-6 with TRBJ2-7; the match to TRBD1 covers 8 bases. Per germline, CDR1 MNHNY and CDR2 SVGAGI (reference sequence). CDR3 size: 14 residues. The CDR3 protein is CARFDRGSSGEQYF. The CDR3 bases are TGTGCAAGATTCGACAGGGGAAGCTCTGGCGAGCAGTACTTC.

The chain carries TRBV7-8 and TRBJ2-2; D is possibly TRBD1 (5 bases). The CDR3 has 15 amino acids. V lost 5 bases and J 8 bases, leaving 18 bases between the germline ends. CDR1 and CDR2 from the germline V gene are SGHVS and FQNEAQ. In nucleotides, the CDR3 is TGTGCCAGCAGCCCTGGACAACCTCCTCCTGGGGAGCTGTTTTTT. Protein: CASSPGQPPPGELFF. Full variable domain (missing parts from reference TRBV7-8 and TRBJ2-2): GAGVSQSPRYKVAKRGQDVALRCDPISGHVSLFWYQQALGQGPEFLTYFQNEAQLDKSGLPSDRFFAERPEGSVSTLKIQRTQQEDSAVYLCASSPGQPPPGELFFGEGSRLTVL.

This chain joins TRBV28 and TRBJ2-3; the match to TRBD1 covers 7 bases. CDR1 and CDR2 from the germline V gene are MDHEN and SYDVKM. Trimming cost V 9 bases and J 2 bases; bases outside gene matches: 5. This CDR3 has 13 amino acids. The chain's CDR3 is CASLQGSTDTQYF. The CDR3 bases are TGTGCCAGTTTACAGGGGTCCACAGATACGCAGTATTTT.

This chain links TRBV30 with TRBJ1-3; D not resolved. The germline gives CDR1 GTSNPN, CDR2 SVGIG (reference sequence). This CDR3 region has 15 residues. V dropped 3 bases and J dropped 0 bases, with 12 bases sitting between them. CDR3 in amino acids: CAWSHGSLSGNTIYF. The DNA of the CDR3 is TGTGCCTGGAGCCACGGGTCACTCTCTGGAAACACCATATATTTT.

The V call is TRBV4-3, the J call TRBJ2-7; either TRBD1 or TRBD2 may supply D (5 bases each). With 4 bases removed from V and 3 bases from J, the gap between germline ends came to 16 bases. Germline CDR1 is LGHNA and CDR2 is YSLEER. The CDR3 contains 15 residues. The DNA for the CDR3 is TGCGCCAGCAGCCCTATGACCGGGGCAGGCTACGAGCAGTACTTC. It is translated as CASSPMTGAGYEQYF.

A remark on this clone: This sample also contains other DNA sequences that code for the same CDR3. The chain has TRBV6-1 and TRBJ2-5, with 13 bases aligning to TRBD2. The CDR3 contains 15 residues. Germline-derived CDR1 and CDR2 are MNHNS and SASEGT. V trimming: 6 bases; J trimming: 4 bases; junction bases outside the gene matches: 5. CDR3 sequence (DNA): TGTGCCAGCAGAGATAGACTAGCGGGAGGAGAGACCCAGTACTTC. It codes for CASRDRLAGGETQYF.

V usage is TRBV28 and J usage is TRBJ1-1; TRBD1 matches at 7 bases. V lost 8 bases, J lost 1 base, and 13 bases stayed unmatched. The germline V gene encodes CDR1 MDHEN and CDR2 SYDVKM. CDR3 length: 16 amino acids. CDR3 amino acids: CASGPTGPNSNTEAFF. DNA of the CDR3: TGTGCCAGCGGTCCGACAGGGCCTAACTCGAACACTGAAGCTTTCTTT.

The rearrangement joins TRBV27 to TRBJ2-2; D possibly corresponds to TRBD1 (6 bases). This CDR3 spans 18 amino acids. The V end lost 7 bases, the J end lost 6 bases, and 27 bases lay between the germline ends. Germline CDR1 is MNHEY and CDR2 is SMNVEV (reference sequence). The CDR3 region is CASIGGLAQGKRAGELFF. The CDR3 coding sequence is TGTGCCAGCATTGGGGGCCTTGCACAGGGTAAAAGAGCCGGGGAGCTGTTTTTT.

J is TRBJ2-7 and V is TRBV28, with 9 bases matching TRBD1. This CDR3 is 16 amino acids long. Losses at the gene ends were 1 base for V and 3 bases for J; bases not matched to a gene: 7. Germline CDR1 MDHEN, CDR2 SYDVKM. This CDR3 is CASSLYGQGISYEQYF. CDR3 coding DNA: TGTGCCAGCAGTTTATACGGACAGGGGATAAGCTACGAGCAGTACTTC.

The rearrangement links TRBV7-6 to TRBJ1-2; TRBD1 agrees at 8 bases. V trimming: 1 base; J trimming: 12 bases; junction bases outside the gene matches: 7. Germline CDR1 reads SGHVS; CDR2 reads FNYEAQ. CDR3 length equals 13 residues. The chain's CDR3 is CASSLDPGGRNTF. The CDR3 DNA reads as TGTGCCAGCAGCTTAGATCCAGGGGGCAGGAACACCTTC.

The chain carries TRBV11-3 and TRBJ2-1; 9 positions match TRBD1. V was pared by 4 bases and J by 6 bases, with 10 bases of the junction left unmatched. This CDR3 has 16 residues. Germline assignment: CDR1 SGHNT and CDR2 YENEEA. CDR3 coding DNA: TGTGCCAGCAGCTCGCAGACCGGGACAGGGACCAATGAGCAGTTCTTC. Its translation: CASSSQTGTGTNEQFF.

This rearrangement joins TRBV19 to TRBJ1-5; 8 nucleotides match TRBD1. The CDR3 has 14 amino acids. J gave up 5 bases and V 6 bases, and 6 bases lay outside the gene matches. From germline, CDR1 is LNHDA and CDR2 SQIVND (reference sequence). CDR3 sequence: CASSLQGAHQPQHF. The CDR3 DNA is TGTGCCAGTAGCCTCCAGGGGGCCCATCAGCCCCAGCATTTT.

Of note for this clone: Without the conserved terminal phenylalanine or tryptophan, this CDR3 likely stems from a read error. No DNA is shown, since the ends of the CDR3 on it are uncertain; the CDR3 is the one TCRdb lists. This chain links TRBV30 with TRBJ2-7; TRBD2, the D gene given by the table, was not confirmed from the DNA. Germline V gene lookup returns CDR1 GTSNPN and CDR2 SVGIG (reference sequence). With termini counted, the CDR3 has 13 amino acids. The CDR3 reads CAWSVSLAGELVI.

This chain's CDR3 is CASSLSTAGTYEQYF. CDR3 nucleotides: TGTGCCAGCAGCTTATCGACAGCGGGGACCTACGAGCAGTACTTC. The chain employs TRBV11-1 and TRBJ2-7, with 7 bases that match TRBD2. The CDR3 is made up of 15 amino acids. Per the germline V gene, CDR1 is SGHAT and CDR2 is FQDESV (reference sequence). Trimming cost V 2 bases and J 2 bases; bases outside gene matches: 6.

The rearrangement joins TRBV4-1 to TRBJ2-7; the match to TRBD2 covers 8 bases. The CDR3 is 15 residues long. The V segment lost 4 bases and the J segment 2 bases; nucleotides outside the gene matches: 7. From germline, CDR1 is MGHRA and CDR2 YSYEKL. The CDR3 region is CASSPAMGLAYEQYF. CDR3 DNA sequence: TGCGCCAGCAGCCCAGCAATGGGACTAGCCTACGAGCAGTACTTC.

The chain uses TRBV19 and TRBJ1-1, with D uncertain. Germline V gives CDR1 LNHDA, CDR2 SQIVND (reference sequence). This CDR3 comprises 17 residues. Trimming pared 5 bases from V and 0 bases from J, leaving 19 bases between. The CDR3 DNA follows: TGTGCCAGTAGTTCCAGCAACTTCTTCCTTATGAACACTGAAGCTTTCTTT. Amino acid sequence: CASSSSNFFLMNTEAFF.

For the CDR3, the DNA is TGTGCCAGCAGTCCCCAAATCAGCCCAACTAATGAAAAACTGTTTTTT. It specifies CASSPQISPTNEKLFF. This sequence joins TRBV27 and TRBJ1-4; unclear D gene. The CDR3 covers 16 residues. The germline CDR1 and CDR2 sequences are MNHEY and SMNVEV (reference sequence). Trimming cost V 5 bases and J 0 bases, with 13 bases left between them.

This chain joins TRBV6-1 and TRBJ1-2; D call uncertain. The CDR3 extends over 16 amino acids. Germline CDR1 is MNHNS and CDR2 is SASEGT. V dropped 4 bases and J dropped 4 bases, with 19 bases sitting between them. This chain's CDR3 is CASSAPRFRTSYGYTF. DNA of the CDR3: TGTGCCAGCAGTGCCCCCCGGTTCCGCACCAGCTATGGCTACACCTTC.

The gene calls are TRBV5-1 and TRBJ2-2, with 10 bases lining up with TRBD1. Germline CDR1 reads SGHRS; CDR2 reads YFSETQ. The CDR3 is made up of 18 amino acids. Losses at the gene ends were 3 bases for V and 0 bases for J; bases not matched to a gene: 8. Here the CDR3 reads CASSSRGTGATNTGELFF. The CDR3 DNA is TGCGCCAGCAGCTCCCGCGGGACAGGGGCCACGAACACCGGGGAGCTGTTTTTT.

In this sample, this clone turned up a few times. The CDR3: CASSLGGQGAKLFF. The CDR3 region has the DNA TGTGCCAGCAGCTTAGGGGGACAGGGTGCAAAACTGTTTTTT. This chain joins TRBV7-2 and TRBJ1-4, with 9 bases lining up with TRBD1. Trimming at V came to 1 base and at J to 10 bases, leaving 4 bases not matched to a gene. CDR3 size: 14 residues. Germline values: CDR1 SGHTA, CDR2 FQGNSA.

The chain has TRBV11-2 and TRBJ2-7; 12 bases align to TRBD2. Losses at the gene ends were 5 bases for V and 6 bases for J; bases not matched to a gene: 5. The CDR3 consists of 14 residues. Germline V gives CDR1 SGHAT, CDR2 FQNNGV. CDR3 nucleotide sequence: TGTGCCAGCAGCCATCTGACTAGCGGGAGCGAGCAGTACTTC. It codes for CASSHLTSGSEQYF.

V gene TRBV29-1 combines with J gene TRBJ1-1; tentatively, D is TRBD1 (5 bases). Germline CDR1 and CDR2: SQVTM and ANQGSEA. The CDR3 contains 12 residues. The V gene lost 7 bases and the J gene lost 8 bases, with 17 bases spanning the gap. DNA of the CDR3: TGCAGCGCCGGCGGGGGGGGATCCGAAGCTTTCTTT. It translates to CSAGGGGSEAFF.